The rows below give T cell receptor beta chains drawn from one sample of a study of shared clonotypes between healthy human individuals. This table comes from immunoSEQ multiplex PCR, and its TCRdb copy is limited to in-frame clones, with some not included. The data show about 2 million clones, about 95% seen once. Sequenced material: naive CD4+ T cells sorted from blood. The receptors were sampled from a man younger than 35 in good health. The CDR3 runs from the conserved cysteine through the conserved F or W. The D gene is left open where the match is weak. Where a row states a size, it is once, few, many or the class of an expanded clone; other rows omit it.

J | size | D | V | CDR3 | DNA
TRBJ2-4 | once | TRBD1 | TRBV28 | CASIQAGGLDKNIQYF | TGTGCCAGCATTCAAGCAGGGGGCTTGGACAAAAACATTCAGTACTTC
TRBJ1-4 | - | - | TRBV11-3 | CAGVFGGKEKLFF | TGTGCCGGGGTGTTCGGAGGTAAGGAAAAACTGTTTTTT
TRBJ1-1 | - | - | TRBV2 | CASSSGGLVVRNTEAFF | TGTGCCAGCTCATCCGGGGGGCTGGTTGTAAGGAACACTGAAGCTTTCTTT
TRBJ2-7 | - | TRBD2 | TRBV5-1 | CPPGLHYEQYF | TGCCCCCCGGGACTACACTACGAGCAGTACTTC
TRBJ2-7 | - | - | TRBV11-2 | CASSHTPAGPYEQYF | TGTGCCAGCAGCCATACCCCGGCAGGACCCTACGAGCAGTACTTC
TRBJ2-6 | - | - | TRBV30 | CAWSAVAGANVLTF | TGTGCCTGGAGCGCGGTAGCTGGGGCCAACGTCCTGACTTTC
TRBJ2-5 | - | TRBD2 | TRBV5-4 | CASSPKSGNVETQYF | TGTGCCAGCAGCCCCAAGAGCGGGAACGTAGAGACCCAGTACTTC
TRBJ1-4 | - | TRBD1 | TRBV18 | CASSPPVDRERLFF | TGTGCCAGCTCACCACCGGTGGACAGGGAACGACTGTTTTTT
TRBJ2-7 | - | TRBD2 | TRBV7-2 | CASSSGLAGGQYF | TGTGCCAGCAGCTCCGGACTAGCGGGAGGGCAGTACTTC
TRBJ1-2 | - | TRBD1 | TRBV18 | CASSPVPGQGDGYTF | TGTGCCAGCTCACCGGTACCGGGACAGGGCGATGGCTACACCTTC
TRBJ1-1 | - | TRBD1 | TRBV5-1 | CASSLVLPGQTNTEAFF | TGCGCCAGCAGCTTGGTACTCCCGGGACAGACGAACACTGAAGCTTTCTTT
TRBJ2-5 | - | - | TRBV5-4 | CASSLYQGSLQETQYF | TGTGCCAGCAGCCTCTATCAGGGGTCGTTACAAGAGACCCAGTACTTC
TRBJ2-7 | - | - | TRBV6-1 | CASSSQGPSSYEQYF | TGTGCCAGCAGTTCTCAGGGGCCAAGCTCCTACGAGCAGTACTTC
TRBJ2-1 | - | TRBD2 | TRBV7-9 | CASSFKRGGGNEQFF | TGTGCCAGCAGCTTCAAGCGGGGAGGAGGGAATGAGCAGTTCTTC
TRBJ1-1 | - | - | TRBV11-2 | CASSSFRGVAFF | TGTGCCAGCAGCTCATTCCGCGGTGTAGCTTTCTTT
TRBJ2-7 | - | TRBD2 | TRBV2 | CASSFIAGEGEQYF | TGTGCCAGCAGTTTTATAGCGGGAGAGGGCGAGCAGTACTTC
TRBJ2-5 | - | - | TRBV11-2 | CASSLGNQETQYF | TGTGCCAGCAGCTTGGGGAACCAAGAGACCCAGTACTTC
TRBJ2-7 | - | - | TRBV10-3 | CAISVRPGATYEQYF | TGTGCCATCAGTGTTCGGCCGGGGGCCACCTACGAGCAGTACTTC
TRBJ2-3 | - | TRBD1 | TRBV19 | CASSERGTGFVTDTQYF | TGTGCCAGTAGTGAGAGGGGGACAGGGTTTGTAACAGATACGCAGTATTTT
TRBJ2-7 | - | - | TRBV5-1 | CASSTDSVSSYEQYF | TGCGCCAGCAGCACAGACAGCGTTAGCTCCTACGAGCAGTACTTC
TRBJ2-2 | - | - | TRBV27 | CASRPGRTDSTGELFF | TGTGCCAGCAGACCGGGCCGGACTGACTCCACCGGGGAGCTGTTTTTT
TRBJ1-2 | - | - | TRBV18 | CASSPGRRNYGYTF | TGTGCCAGCTCACCAGGCAGGCGAAACTATGGCTACACCTTC
TRBJ2-3 | - | - | TRBV6-1 | CASSGTVDRPDTQYF | TGTGCCAGCAGTGGGACAGTGGATAGGCCAGATACGCAGTATTTT
TRBJ2-7 | - | TRBD2 | TRBV6-1 | CASSERRRLAGGDEQYF | TGTGCCAGCAGTGAAAGGCGGCGGCTAGCGGGGGGGGACGAGCAGTACTTC
TRBJ1-2 | - | - | TRBV15 | CATSRGQVFGYTF | TGTGCCACCAGCAGAGGACAGGTTTTTGGCTACACCTTC
TRBJ1-2 | - | TRBD1 | TRBV2 | CASSSRTGPYGYTF | TGTGCCAGCAGTAGCCGGACAGGTCCCTATGGCTACACCTTC
TRBJ1-3 | - | TRBD1 | TRBV30 | CAWQTGFSGNTIYF | TGTGCCTGGCAGACAGGGTTCTCTGGAAACACCATATATTTT
TRBJ2-5 | - | - | TRBV5-1 | CASSFQIALFQETQYF | TGCGCCAGCAGCTTTCAGATCGCCCTTTTCCAAGAGACCCAGTACTTC
TRBJ2-7 | - | - | TRBV7-8 | CATQRGIEQYF | TGTGCCACCCAAAGGGGCATCGAGCAGTACTTC
TRBJ1-1 | once | - | TRBV27 | CASSGRQKMNTEAFF | TGTGCCAGCAGTGGAAGACAGAAAATGAACACTGAAGCTTTCTTT
TRBJ1-4 | - | TRBD1 | TRBV7-9 | CASSAMTGVNEKLFF | TGTGCCAGCAGCGCGATGACAGGGGTAAATGAAAAACTGTTTTTT
TRBJ2-4 | - | TRBD2 | TRBV19 | CASSMGLAVAKNIQYF | TGTGCCAGTAGTATGGGCCTAGCGGTTGCCAAAAACATTCAGTACTTC
TRBJ1-2 | - | TRBD1 | TRBV6-1 | CASSWGQRFGYTF | TGTGCCAGCAGTTGGGGACAGCGGTTTGGCTACACCTTC
TRBJ2-7 | - | TRBD1 | TRBV19 | CASSTNRDRVPEQYF | TGTGCCAGTAGTACAAACCGGGACAGGGTACCCGAGCAGTACTTC
TRBJ2-5 | - | TRBD1 | TRBV7-2 | CASSPQTGGRETQYF | TGTGCCAGCAGCCCGCAGACAGGGGGAAGAGAGACCCAGTACTTC
TRBJ1-1 | - | - | TRBV28 | CASSLPASENTEAFF | TGTGCCAGCAGTTTACCCGCTTCTGAAAACACTGAAGCTTTCTTT
TRBJ1-5 | - | - | TRBV7-2 | CASSLEGNSNQPQHF | TGTGCCAGCAGCTTAGAGGGGAATAGCAATCAGCCCCAGCATTTT
TRBJ2-5 | - | - | TRBV6-6 | CASRQGMAKTQYF | TGTGCCAGCAGACAGGGAATGGCCAAGACCCAGTACTTC
TRBJ2-7 | - | TRBD2 | TRBV5-1 | CASSTGTSGSITRGWEQYF | TGCGCCAGCAGCACCGGGACTAGCGGGAGTATAACGAGAGGATGGGAGCAGTACTTC
TRBJ2-3 | - | - | TRBV7-2 | CASSLIGSTDTQYF | TGTGCCAGCAGCTTGATCGGTAGCACAGATACGCAGTATTTT
TRBJ2-7 | - | - | TRBV7-2 | CASSLVGLYEQYF | TGTGCCAGCAGCTTAGTAGGCTTGTACGAGCAGTACTTC
TRBJ1-1 | - | TRBD1 | TRBV2 | CASRNRQGAGTEAFF | TGTGCCAGCAGAAACCGACAGGGGGCCGGCACTGAAGCTTTCTTT
TRBJ1-2 | - | - | TRBV30 | CAWRIQAIYGYTF | TGTGCCTGGAGGATACAGGCTATCTATGGCTACACCTTC